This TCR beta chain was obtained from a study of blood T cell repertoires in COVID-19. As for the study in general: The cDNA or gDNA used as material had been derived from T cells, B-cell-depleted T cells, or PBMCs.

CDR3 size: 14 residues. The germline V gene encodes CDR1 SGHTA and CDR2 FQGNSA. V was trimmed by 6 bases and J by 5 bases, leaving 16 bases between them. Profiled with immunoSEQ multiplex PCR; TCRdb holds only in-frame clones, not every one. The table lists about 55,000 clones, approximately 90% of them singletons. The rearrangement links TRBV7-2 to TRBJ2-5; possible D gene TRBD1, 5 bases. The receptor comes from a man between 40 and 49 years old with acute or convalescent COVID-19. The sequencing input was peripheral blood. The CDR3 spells CASSRSPGQETQYF. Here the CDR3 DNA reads TGTGCCAGCAGTCGGTCTCCAGGGCAGGAGACCCAGTACTTC.